Detailed here is one TCR beta chain. The antigen is not known. This entry is derived from a study of T cells in localized non-small cell lung cancer. Study-wide results and limits: A median of about 54 of the top 100 tumor clones appeared in adjacent lung, which was paired and uninvolved. Longer overall survival accompanied higher blood T cell density. Tumor trailed uninvolved adjacent lung in T cell clonality, which peaked there. Sequencing was restricted to one tumor region; therefore, heterogeneity remains possible.

Measured with immunoSEQ multiplex PCR; TCRdb has only the in-frame clones, and not every one. Among tens of thousands of clones listed, 82% were seen once. Trimming shortened V by 0 bases and J by 3 bases, and 8 bases separated the two germline ends. The germline CDR1 and CDR2 sequences are KGHSH and LQKENI. This CDR3 has 14 amino acids. The genes are TRBV18 and TRBJ1-2; the D is unclear. Specimen: peripheral blood, collected before any cancer treatment. The TCR was taken from a woman aged 35 to 69 with stage I lung adenocarcinoma. The CDR3 nucleotides read TGTGCCAGCTCACCACCAGGCACAGACTATGGCTACACCTTC. This gives the protein CASSPPGTDYGYTF.